The 25 T cell receptor beta chains listed next were all sequenced from one sample in a study of brain T cells in children with intractable seizures. As to time point: blood from clinic visit 5 months post-surgery; TSC patient then seizure free. Some clones are missing from TCRdb's copy, which holds only in-frame ones; the method was immunoSEQ multiplex PCR. The sample lists about 340,000 clones, roughly 93% seen once, with 4.5% to 7% in the top ten. The sample in question was peripheral blood, obtained around 5 months after surgery. The receptors derive from a boy under two years old with tuberous sclerosis and intractable seizures.

This clone has a single count. The CDR3 nucleotides are TGTGCCAGCAGCTTATTTGGGTTTACCGGGGAGCTGTTTTTT. Translated: CASSLFGFTGELFF. V is TRBV7-2 and J is TRBJ2-2; D not resolved. The CDR3 length is 14 residues. V shed 2 bases and J shed 5 bases, with 9 bases lying between them. Germline V gene lookup returns CDR1 SGHTA and CDR2 FQGNSA.

With respect to this clone: The sample contains more than one DNA sequence encoding this CDR3. The chain carries TRBV6-5 and TRBJ1-3, with D unclear. Germline assignment: CDR1 MNHEY and CDR2 SVGAGI. The CDR3 length is 12 residues. With 6 bases removed from V and 0 bases from J, the gap between germline ends came to 3 bases. The CDR3 is CASSNSGNTIYF. DNA for the CDR3: TGTGCCAGCAGCAACTCTGGAAACACCATATATTTT.

A single count supports this clone. The chain uses TRBV30 and TRBJ2-7; D uncertain. V was cut by 3 bases and J by 3 bases, with 6 bases left in between. The CDR3 loop spans 11 amino acids. Per the germline V gene, CDR1 is GTSNPN and CDR2 is SVGIG (reference sequence). Here the CDR3 DNA reads TGTGCCTGGAGGGATCTCTACGAGCAGTACTTC. Translation gives CAWRDLYEQYF.

The genes are TRBV18 and TRBJ1-1, with D tentatively TRBD1 (6 bases). V was clipped by 2 bases and J by 4 bases, with 23 bases between them. Germline CDR1 KGHSH, CDR2 LQKENI. This CDR3 is built from 18 residues. The CDR3 sequence is CASSPYARTGTLSTEAFF. The DNA for the CDR3 is TGTGCCAGCTCACCATATGCGAGAACAGGGACGTTGAGCACTGAAGCTTTCTTT. The whole variable domain, remainder taken from reference TRBV18 and TRBJ1-1, is NAGVMQNPRHLVRRRGQEARLRCSPMKGHSHVYWYRQLPEEGLKFMVYLQKENIIDESGMPKERFSAEFPKEGPSILRIQQVVRGDSAAYFCASSPYARTGTLSTEAFFGQGTRLTVV.

The chain carries TRBV6-5 and TRBJ2-1; possible D gene TRBD1, 5 bases. V was pared by 6 bases and J by 7 bases, with 10 bases between. The CDR3 is 12 amino acids. Germline loops: CDR1 MNHEY, CDR2 SVGAGI. The CDR3 coding sequence is TGTGCCAGCAGCACGACAGTAAATGAGCAGTTCTTC. Translated: CASSTTVNEQFF.

The V and J genes are TRBV12-3 or TRBV12-4 and TRBJ1-2, with D perhaps matching TRBD1 (5 bases). The CDR3 length is 13 residues. Trimming cost V 8 bases and J 4 bases, with 14 bases left between them. CDR3: CASWTRTLYGYTF. The CDR3 DNA follows: TGTGCCAGCTGGACAAGAACTCTCTATGGCTACACCTTC.

This chain joins TRBV4-1 and TRBJ1-5, with D unclear. Germline loops: CDR1 MGHRA, CDR2 YSYEKL. The CDR3 covers 17 residues. Trimming left V 1 base short and J 0 bases short, with 13 bases between. This CDR3 is CASSQGEADYSNQPQHF. The DNA for the CDR3 is TGCGCCAGCAGCCAAGGCGAAGCAGACTATAGCAATCAGCCCCAGCATTTT.

The chain employs TRBV5-6 and TRBJ1-2; no clear D. The V gene's germline CDR1 is SGHDT and CDR2 YYEEEE. The CDR3 has 16 residues. V lost 2 bases and J lost 4, with 18 bases in between. The CDR3 DNA is TGTGCCAGCAGCTTACCCCCTACGGACTGGCCCTATGGCTACACCTTC. Protein product: CASSLPPTDWPYGYTF.

This sequence joins TRBV7-9 and TRBJ1-5; 11 bases are a match to TRBD1. This CDR3 has 19 amino acids. V shed 5 bases, J shed 6 bases, and the junction held 18 bases outside the gene matches. Germline V lookup: CDR1 SEHNR, CDR2 FQNEAQ (reference sequence). This CDR3 reads CASSVSASTGTGGFQPQHF. In DNA form, the CDR3 reads TGTGCCAGCAGCGTTAGTGCCTCCACCGGGACAGGGGGGTTTCAGCCCCAGCATTTT.

The chain employs TRBV27 and TRBJ2-2, with a weak D call TRBD2 (7 bases). This CDR3 has 17 amino acids. Germline CDR1 and CDR2: MNHEY and SMNVEV (reference sequence). V lost 4 bases and J 4 bases, leaving 19 bases between the germline ends. The CDR3 bases are TGTGCCAGCAGTTCCATATTTGGAGGGGGGGCCACCGGGGAGCTGTTTTTT. It specifies CASSSIFGGGATGELFF.

The chain has TRBV18 and TRBJ2-2; tentatively, D is TRBD1 or TRBD2 (5 bases each). Germline V CDR1 and CDR2: KGHSH, LQKENI. Trimming stripped 0 bases from V and 6 bases from J, with 14 bases between. CDR3 length: 16 residues. CDR3 region: CASSPPRAQVPGELFF. The CDR3 nucleotides read TGTGCCAGCTCACCACCGAGGGCACAGGTCCCCGGGGAGCTGTTTTTT.

This clone appeared a few times. The CDR3 DNA follows: TGTGCCAGTAGTATGGGGACTGATAGCAATCAGCCCCAGCATTTT. Translation gives CASSMGTDSNQPQHF. This sequence joins TRBV19 and TRBJ1-5, with D tentatively TRBD1 (5 bases). Germline lookup yields CDR1 LNHDA and CDR2 SQIVND (reference sequence). V was cut by 3 bases and J by 0 bases, with 9 bases left in between. The CDR3 is made up of 15 amino acids. Using reference TRBV19 and TRBJ1-5 for the parts outside the CDR3, the full variable domain is DGGITQSPKYLFRKEGQNVTLSCEQNLNHDAMYWYRQDPGQGLRLIYYSQIVNDFQKGDIAEGYSVSREKKESFPLTVTSAQKNPTAFYLCASSMGTDSNQPQHFGDGTRLSIL.

The genes are TRBV11-3 and TRBJ2-3; D gene ambiguous. V gave up 5 bases and J gave up 5 bases, with 5 bases separating them. The CDR3 is made up of 11 amino acids. Germline lookup yields CDR1 SGHNT and CDR2 YENEEA. CDR3 coding DNA: TGTGCCAGCAGCGTCGGAGATACGCAGTATTTT. The encoded protein is CASSVGDTQYF.

The V call is TRBV4-2, the J call TRBJ2-5; 10 bases agree with TRBD2. From germline, CDR1 is LGHNA and CDR2 YNFKEQ. Unmatched junction bases numbered 7, after V lost 1 base and J lost 5 bases. CDR3 length: 16 residues. CDR3 sequence reads: CASSQATSGAQETQYF. CDR3 DNA: TGTGCCAGCAGCCAAGCTACTAGCGGGGCTCAGGAGACCCAGTACTTC.

The chain employs TRBV7-9 and TRBJ2-7, with D tentatively TRBD1 (5 bases). Trimming took off 5 bases at V and 6 bases at J, with 20 bases between the two ends. The CDR3 contains 15 residues. Per the germline V gene, CDR1 is SEHNR and CDR2 is FQNEAQ (reference sequence). The CDR3 loop reads CASSPSKGQESEQYF. The DNA of the CDR3 is TGTGCCAGCAGCCCCTCAAAGGGGCAGGAGAGCGAGCAGTACTTC.

The V and J genes are TRBV5-1 and TRBJ1-3, with D perhaps matching TRBD1 (5 bases). Germline lookup yields CDR1 SGHRS and CDR2 YFSETQ. Deletions cut 0 bases from V and 1 base from J, with 8 bases between. This CDR3 spans 15 amino acids. The CDR3 DNA follows: TGCGCCAGCAGCTTGGATGCAGGGTCTGGAAACACCATATATTTT. This codes for CASSLDAGSGNTIYF.

The rearrangement uses TRBV19 and TRBJ2-7, with D possibly being TRBD2 (5 bases). The ends were cut back, 5 bases at V and 0 bases at J, with 20 bases in the middle. Germline values: CDR1 LNHDA, CDR2 SQIVND (reference sequence). This CDR3 has 17 residues. CDR3 DNA sequence: TGTGCCAGTAGTTATCGGAATCTAGCTGGGCGCTCCTACGAGCAGTACTTC. Translation gives CASSYRNLAGRSYEQYF.

This clone has only one observation. J is TRBJ1-4 and V is TRBV2; D uncertain. Looked up from germline, CDR1 is SNHLY and CDR2 is FYNNEI. The CDR3 runs 14 residues. Trimming took 4 bases from V and 8 from J, leaving 14 bases between them. CDR3 sequence: CASSVGRPREKLFF. As DNA, the CDR3 is TGTGCCAGCAGTGTGGGGAGGCCTAGGGAAAAACTGTTTTTT.

This clone showed up just once. V is TRBV7-2 and J is TRBJ2-1; D is tentatively TRBD1 or TRBD2 (5 bases each). V lost 5 bases and J lost 4, with 18 bases in between. Germline CDR1 and CDR2: SGHTA and FQGNSA. The CDR3 totals 16 residues. The DNA for the CDR3 is TGTGCCAGCAGCCCTTCAATGGGGGTGGCTTACAATGAGCAGTTCTTC. This sequence encodes CASSPSMGVAYNEQFF.

CDR3 sequence (DNA): TGTGCCAGCAGCCGACAGGATCTCACAGATACGCAGTATTTT. Residues: CASSRQDLTDTQYF. This chain connects TRBV3-1 (or the pseudogene TRBV3-2) to TRBJ2-3; D is possibly TRBD1 (6 bases). This CDR3 has 14 amino acids. Germline CDR1 and CDR2: LGHDT and YNNKEL (reference sequence). V was shortened by 4 bases and J by 2 bases, with 10 bases between the two germline ends.

This chain uses TRBV19 with TRBJ2-1, with D perhaps TRBD2 (5 bases). The CDR3 consists of 14 residues. Per the germline V gene, CDR1 is LNHDA and CDR2 is SQIVND (reference sequence). V lost 7 bases and J 3 bases, leaving 13 bases between the germline ends. The CDR3 here is CASTRDSYYNEQFF. The CDR3, as DNA: TGTGCCAGTACCCGGGATTCCTACTACAATGAGCAGTTCTTC.

V and J are TRBV30 and TRBJ2-1; tentatively, D is TRBD2 (6 bases). The germline V gene has CDR1 GTSNPN and CDR2 SVGIG (reference sequence). The length of the CDR3 is 15 residues. V lost 4 bases and J 4 bases, leaving 17 bases between the germline ends. The CDR3 protein is CAWIALAELYNEQFF. Written as DNA, the CDR3 is TGTGCCTGGATAGCACTAGCTGAACTGTACAATGAGCAGTTCTTC.

The chain is built from TRBV7-8 and TRBJ1-1; no firm D call. This CDR3 comprises 12 residues. CDR1 and CDR2 from the germline V gene are SGHVS and FQNEAQ. V was trimmed by 5 bases and J by 4 bases, leaving 8 bases between them. DNA for the CDR3: TGTGCCAGCAGCCCCTACCGCACTGAAGCTTTCTTT. Amino acids: CASSPYRTEAFF.

The V call is TRBV7-8, the J call TRBJ2-2; D is unresolved. This CDR3 contains 15 residues. Germline V gene lookup returns CDR1 SGHVS and CDR2 FQNEAQ. V lost 2 bases, J lost 9 bases, and 16 bases lay in between. The CDR3 DNA sequence: TGTGCCAGCAGCTTACCGAGACTCCGGCCCCGGGAGCTGTTTTTT. Its protein is CASSLPRLRPRELFF.

Worth noting for this clone: The same CDR3 is also encoded by other DNA sequences in this sample. V is TRBV28 and J is TRBJ1-1; no reliable D call. The CDR3 is 11 residues long. The germline V gene has CDR1 MDHEN and CDR2 SYDVKM. Trimming took 3 bases from V and 5 from J, leaving 4 bases between them. CDR3 in amino acids: CASSFGTEAFF. The CDR3 nucleotides read TGTGCCAGCAGTTTCGGAACTGAAGCTTTCTTT.